This T cell receptor (beta chain) was captured in a study of early T cells in non-severe SARS-CoV-2 infection. Each CDR3 protein is one row after TCRdb ran MiXCR on the 5' RACE reads. Of 70,000 or so distinct CDR3 sequences listed, roughly 13% are singletons. This clonotype has only a few counts. The sequenced material came from whole blood. The sequence was obtained from an adult who was a healthcare worker with PCR-confirmed SARS-CoV-2 infection or an uninfected control (not recorded which).

The CDR3 protein is CSASDRLSSGANVLTF. In nucleotides, the CDR3 is TGCAGTGCGTCGGACAGGTTAAGCTCTGGGGCCAACGTCCTGACTTTC. V usage is TRBV20-1 and J usage is TRBJ2-6, with TRBD1 matching over 7 bases. Trimming at V came to 6 bases and at J to 0 bases, leaving 8 bases not matched to a gene. CDR3 length: 16 residues. CDR1 DFQATT and CDR2 SNEGSKA come from the germline V gene (reference sequence).